Below are 10 T cell receptor beta chains sequenced from a single sample in a study of cytomegalovirus exposure and HLA in healthy donors. Amplification used 60 Vbeta primers and 13 Jbeta primers. Libraries were prepared by immunoSEQ multiplex PCR; TCRdb keeps only in-frame clonotypes and omits some of them. The sample yields over 100,000 clones, roughly 80% seen once. Sequencing was done on a sample of PBMCs. Receptors originate from a man aged 25 to 40 in good health and CMV-seronegative.

V gene TRBV9 combines with J gene TRBJ1-2; D gene ambiguous. V lost 5 bases and J 7 bases, leaving 15 bases between the germline ends. The CDR3 sequence is 13 residues long. In germline, CDR1 is SGDLS, CDR2 YYNGEE. The CDR3 loop reads CASRTSLVSGYTF. CDR3 sequence (DNA): TGTGCCAGCAGAACTTCACTTGTCTCTGGCTACACCTTC.

The chain combines TRBV6-5 with TRBJ2-5, with 8 bases lining up with TRBD1. Germline loops: CDR1 MNHEY, CDR2 SVGAGI. Losses at the gene ends were 6 bases for V and 5 bases for J; bases not matched to a gene: 5. This CDR3 comprises 13 residues. The CDR3 sequence: CASRTAGGETQYF. For the CDR3, the DNA is TGTGCCAGCAGAACGGCAGGGGGCGAGACCCAGTACTTC.

The chain recombines TRBV5-1 with TRBJ2-5, with 7 bases lining up with TRBD2. CDR1 SGHRS and CDR2 YFSETQ come from the germline V gene. The CDR3 loop spans 15 amino acids. J gave up 5 bases and V 5 bases, and 12 bases lay outside the gene matches. CDR3 in amino acids: CASRVNIGGTETQYF. CDR3 coding DNA: TGCGCCAGCAGAGTCAACATCGGGGGGACGGAGACCCAGTACTTC.

This clone was picked up a small number of times. The chain combines TRBV27 with TRBJ2-1; 8 positions agree with TRBD1. The CDR3 has 13 residues. V shed 8 bases, J shed 9 bases, and the junction held 9 bases outside the gene matches. Germline V lookup: CDR1 MNHEY, CDR2 SMNVEV (reference sequence). Written as DNA, the CDR3 is TGTGCCAGCCAGAGACAGGGGCAGGGTGAGCAGTTCTTC. It is translated as CASQRQGQGEQFF.

The genes are TRBV9 and TRBJ2-3; TRBD2 matches 7 bases. Trimming cost V 2 bases and J 2 bases; bases outside gene matches: 5. The germline V gene has CDR1 SGDLS and CDR2 YYNGEE. The CDR3 covers 15 residues. The CDR3 here is CASSVASGYTDTQYF. CDR3 DNA sequence: TGTGCCAGCAGCGTTGCTAGCGGATACACAGATACGCAGTATTTT.

The chain recombines TRBV29-1 with TRBJ2-7; a possible D gene is TRBD1 (6 bases). There are 12 residues in the CDR3. Germline V lookup: CDR1 SQVTM, CDR2 ANQGSEA. Trimming removed 1 base from V and 9 bases from J, with 13 bases in between. The CDR3 coding sequence is TGCAGCGTTGAAGGGCAGGGGTGGATGCAGTACTTC. Protein product: CSVEGQGWMQYF.

The chain links TRBV2 to TRBJ1-3, with D possibly being TRBD1 (6 bases). Trimming pared 6 bases from V and 3 bases from J, leaving 18 bases between. CDR3 length: 16 residues. Looked up from germline, CDR1 is SNHLY and CDR2 is FYNNEI. The CDR3 protein is CASSPTGSVDGNTIYF. CDR3 coding DNA: TGTGCCAGCAGCCCCACAGGGAGTGTAGATGGAAACACCATATATTTT.

The chain employs TRBV15 and TRBJ2-7, with 7 bases aligning to TRBD2. Germline-derived CDR1 and CDR2 are LNHNV and YYDKDF (reference sequence). The V gene end was trimmed by 3 bases and the J gene end by 0 bases; junction bases not matched to a gene: 8. The CDR3 totals 16 residues. CDR3 nucleotide sequence: TGTGCCACCAGCAGGGGGCGTGGGACTATCTCCTACGAGCAGTACTTC. It is translated as CATSRGRGTISYEQYF.

In this sample, this clone turned up a few times. The rearrangement uses TRBV4-2 and TRBJ2-7; TRBD1 matches 10 bases. Germline V CDR1 and CDR2: LGHNA, YNFKEQ. CDR3 length: 17 amino acids. V lost 1 base to trimming and J lost 1 base; unmatched junction nucleotides: 7. This CDR3 reads CASSQVAGQGESYEQYF. CDR3 sequence (DNA): TGTGCCAGCAGCCAAGTAGCTGGACAGGGGGAATCCTACGAGCAGTACTTC.

V usage is TRBV6-5 and J usage is TRBJ1-5, with 9 bases matching TRBD1. Losses at the gene ends were 6 bases for V and 4 bases for J; bases not matched to a gene: 4. The CDR3 sequence is 14 residues long. Germline V CDR1 and CDR2: MNHEY, SVGAGI. The CDR3 here is CASRTGQGNQPQHF. In DNA form, the CDR3 reads TGTGCCAGCAGGACGGGACAGGGTAATCAGCCCCAGCATTTT.